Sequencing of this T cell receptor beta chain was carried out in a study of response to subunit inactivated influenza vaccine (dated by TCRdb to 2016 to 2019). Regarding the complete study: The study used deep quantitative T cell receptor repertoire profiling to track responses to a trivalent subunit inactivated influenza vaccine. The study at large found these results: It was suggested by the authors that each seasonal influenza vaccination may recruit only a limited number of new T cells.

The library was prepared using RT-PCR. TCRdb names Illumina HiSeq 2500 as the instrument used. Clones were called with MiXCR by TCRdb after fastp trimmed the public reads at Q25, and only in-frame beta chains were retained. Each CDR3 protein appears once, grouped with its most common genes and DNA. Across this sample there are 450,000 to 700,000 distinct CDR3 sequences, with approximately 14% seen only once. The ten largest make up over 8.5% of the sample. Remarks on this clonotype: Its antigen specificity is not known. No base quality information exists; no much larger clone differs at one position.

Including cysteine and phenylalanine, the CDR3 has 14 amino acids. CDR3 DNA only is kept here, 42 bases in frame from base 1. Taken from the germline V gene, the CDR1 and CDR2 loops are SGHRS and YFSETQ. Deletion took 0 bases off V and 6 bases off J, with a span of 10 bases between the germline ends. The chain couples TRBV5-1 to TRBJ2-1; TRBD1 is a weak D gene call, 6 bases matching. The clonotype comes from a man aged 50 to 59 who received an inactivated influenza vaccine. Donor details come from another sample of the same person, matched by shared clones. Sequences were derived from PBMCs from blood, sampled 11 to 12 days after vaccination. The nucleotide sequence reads TGCGCCAGCAGCTTGGGGACAGAGGGCAATGAGCAGTTCTTC. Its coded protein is CASSLGTEGNEQFF.